These T cell receptor beta chains were read from a single sample in a study of CD8 T cells in Susac syndrome. MiXCR, run by TCRdb on the immunoSEQ multiplex PCR reads, gives a single entry per CDR3 protein. The repertoire includes some 300,000 distinct CDR3 sequences, approximately 85% of them detected once, and roughly 0.22% sits in the top ten. The specimen sequenced was CD8+ T cells from PBMCs. The source is a human donor with multiple sclerosis. Both conserved end residues are part of each CDR3. Fields, in order: CDR3 protein, CDR3 DNA, J gene, D gene, V gene, clone size. A D gene is named only where the DNA matches it firmly. The size entry is marked missing in some rows and otherwise reads once, few, many or a size class.

CDR3 protein: CASSPGTSAADTQYF; CDR3 DNA: TGTGCCAGCAGCCCCGGGACTAGCGCAGCAGATACGCAGTATTTT; J gene: TRBJ2-3; D gene: TRBD2; V gene: TRBV6-4; clone size: -
CDR3 protein: CASLGLAVETQYF; CDR3 DNA: TGTGCCAGCCTGGGACTAGCGGTGGAGACCCAGTACTTC; J gene: TRBJ2-5; D gene: -; V gene: TRBV12-1; clone size: -
CDR3 protein: CASSSQRSGAYNEQFF; CDR3 DNA: TGCGCCAGCAGCTCGCAGCGTAGCGGGGCCTACAATGAGCAGTTCTTC; J gene: TRBJ2-1; D gene: TRBD2; V gene: TRBV5-1; clone size: -
CDR3 protein: CATSREQGAWEKLFF; CDR3 DNA: TGTGCCACCAGCAGGGAACAGGGGGCCTGGGAAAAACTGTTTTTT; J gene: TRBJ1-4; D gene: TRBD1; V gene: TRBV15; clone size: -
CDR3 protein: CASSPGLAPYNEQFF; CDR3 DNA: TGTGCCAGCAGCCCCGGACTAGCCCCCTACAATGAGCAGTTCTTC; J gene: TRBJ2-1; D gene: TRBD2; V gene: TRBV7-3; clone size: once
CDR3 protein: CASRITSASSYEQYF; CDR3 DNA: TGTGCCAGTAGGATAACTAGCGCCAGCTCCTACGAGCAGTACTTC; J gene: TRBJ2-7; D gene: TRBD2; V gene: TRBV19; clone size: -
CDR3 protein: CASSEQGGSYEQYF; CDR3 DNA: TGTGCCAGCAGTGAGCAGGGGGGATCCTACGAGCAGTACTTC; J gene: TRBJ2-7; D gene: -; V gene: TRBV25-1; clone size: -
CDR3 protein: CASSLAGNPYNEQFF; CDR3 DNA: TGTGCCAGCAGTTTAGCGGGTAACCCCTACAATGAGCAGTTCTTC; J gene: TRBJ2-1; D gene: -; V gene: TRBV27; clone size: -
CDR3 protein: CASSYSGRWSDEQFF; CDR3 DNA: TGTGCCAGCAGTTACAGCGGGAGGTGGAGCGATGAGCAGTTCTTC; J gene: TRBJ2-1; D gene: TRBD2; V gene: TRBV6-5; clone size: -
CDR3 protein: CASGTLTNTGELFF; CDR3 DNA: TGTGCCAGTGGTACGTTAACGAACACCGGGGAGCTGTTTTTT; J gene: TRBJ2-2; D gene: -; V gene: TRBV6-5; clone size: -
CDR3 protein: CASSLDVVEYF; CDR3 DNA: TGTGCCAGCAGCTTAGACGTCGTTGAATACTTC; J gene: TRBJ2-7; D gene: -; V gene: TRBV7-9; clone size: -
CDR3 protein: CSVVPDTGELFF; CDR3 DNA: TGCAGCGTTGTACCAGACACCGGGGAGCTGTTTTTT; J gene: TRBJ2-2; D gene: -; V gene: TRBV29-1; clone size: -
CDR3 protein: CASSRDYNEQFF; CDR3 DNA: TGTGCCAGCAGTAGGGACTACAATGAGCAGTTCTTC; J gene: TRBJ2-1; D gene: -; V gene: TRBV7-9; clone size: -
CDR3 protein: CSARLGIGYEQYF; CDR3 DNA: TGCAGTGCTAGACTAGGGATAGGCTACGAGCAGTACTTC; J gene: TRBJ2-7; D gene: -; V gene: TRBV20-1; clone size: -
CDR3 protein: CASSTEGGSYNEQFF; CDR3 DNA: TGTGCCAGCTCAACCGAGGGGGGCTCCTACAATGAGCAGTTCTTC; J gene: TRBJ2-1; D gene: -; V gene: TRBV18; clone size: -
CDR3 protein: CSVRDTLGGAFF; CDR3 DNA: TGCAGCGTCCGGGACACCCTTGGTGGAGCTTTCTTT; J gene: TRBJ1-1; D gene: -; V gene: TRBV29-1; clone size: -
CDR3 protein: CASSSYTGETEAFF; CDR3 DNA: TGTGCCAGCAGCTCCTATACAGGGGAGACTGAAGCTTTCTTT; J gene: TRBJ1-1; D gene: TRBD1; V gene: TRBV7-8; clone size: -
CDR3 protein: CASSQDYGRVPSNQPQHF; CDR3 DNA: TGTGCCAGCAGCCAAGATTATGGCAGGGTCCCTAGCAATCAGCCCCAGCATTTT; J gene: TRBJ1-5; D gene: -; V gene: TRBV3-1; clone size: -
CDR3 protein: CASSSLVSMNTEAFF; CDR3 DNA: TGTGCCAGCAGCTCTCTTGTATCCATGAACACTGAAGCTTTCTTT; J gene: TRBJ1-1; D gene: -; V gene: TRBV11-2; clone size: -
CDR3 protein: CASSWDNYYSSTNEKLFF; CDR3 DNA: TGTGCCAGCAGCTGGGACAACTACTATTCATCAACTAATGAAAAACTGTTTTTT; J gene: TRBJ1-4; D gene: -; V gene: TRBV11-2; clone size: -
CDR3 protein: CASTAGTSGKDHEQFF; CDR3 DNA: TGTGCCAGCACCGCCGGGACTAGCGGCAAAGACCATGAGCAGTTCTTC; J gene: TRBJ2-1; D gene: TRBD2; V gene: TRBV12-3/TRBV12-4; clone size: once
CDR3 protein: CASSQREGNEQYF; CDR3 DNA: TGCGCCAGCAGCCAGCGGGAGGGGAACGAGCAGTACTTC; J gene: TRBJ2-7; D gene: TRBD2; V gene: TRBV4-1; clone size: -